These 4 T cell receptor beta chains were sequenced from one sample in a study of T cells in Graves' hyperthyroidism and ophthalmopathy. The TCR beta CDR3 regions underwent amplification using RNA transcripts as the source. The TCR CDR3 first-round RT-PCR relied on the HTBI primer set. TCRdb recomputed calls from the multiplex PCR reads with MiXCR, one row per CDR3 protein. The data contain approximately 400,000 distinct CDR3 sequences, approximately 13% of them seen just once; the ten biggest clones take up roughly 20%. The specimen was blood. Source of these receptors: a man between 25 and 39 years old with Graves' hyperthyroidism that later progressed to Graves' ophthalmopathy.

As regards this clonotype: The final CDR3 position lacks the conserved phenylalanine or tryptophan, pointing to a likely read error. The V gene is TRBV20-1, the J gene TRBJ2-7; possibly TRBD2 for D (6 bases). V lost 6 bases and J lost 4, with 16 bases in between. The germline CDR1 and CDR2 sequences are DFQATT and SNEGSKA (reference sequence). The CDR3 has 13 residues. Here the CDR3 reads CSAAGPQHYEQYL. The CDR3 bases are TGCAGTGCGGCGGGACCGCAACATTACGAGCAGTACCTC.

The chain joins TRBV5-6 to TRBJ1-2, with D unresolved. This CDR3 has 14 residues. Germline V gene lookup returns CDR1 SGHDT and CDR2 YYEEEE. Between the trimmed V and J ends, which lost 4 bases and 3 bases, there was a span of 13 bases. CDR3 sequence (DNA): TGTGCCAGCAGCCCGATAGACACATACTATGGCTACACCTTC. Translated: CASSPIDTYYGYTF.

The chain couples TRBV5-6 to TRBJ2-2; D is possibly TRBD1 (7 bases). This CDR3 comprises 16 residues. CDR1 and CDR2 (germline): SGHDT, YYEEEE. Trimming left V 0 bases short and J 4 bases short, with 13 bases between. For the CDR3, the DNA is TGTGCCAGCAGCTTGGGGCAGGGGGGCATCACCGGGGAGCTGTTTTTT. Encoded protein: CASSLGQGGITGELFF.

The CDR3 DNA reads TGTGCCACCAGTGATTTCCATTTGACAGGGGGCGCAAGCAATGAGCAGTTCTTC. This translates into CATSDFHLTGGASNEQFF. The chain joins TRBV24-1 to TRBJ2-1; TRBD1 matches at 10 bases. Germline CDR1 KGHDR, CDR2 SFDVKD. V lost 1 base, J lost 6 bases, and 11 bases stayed unmatched. The CDR3 runs to 18 residues.